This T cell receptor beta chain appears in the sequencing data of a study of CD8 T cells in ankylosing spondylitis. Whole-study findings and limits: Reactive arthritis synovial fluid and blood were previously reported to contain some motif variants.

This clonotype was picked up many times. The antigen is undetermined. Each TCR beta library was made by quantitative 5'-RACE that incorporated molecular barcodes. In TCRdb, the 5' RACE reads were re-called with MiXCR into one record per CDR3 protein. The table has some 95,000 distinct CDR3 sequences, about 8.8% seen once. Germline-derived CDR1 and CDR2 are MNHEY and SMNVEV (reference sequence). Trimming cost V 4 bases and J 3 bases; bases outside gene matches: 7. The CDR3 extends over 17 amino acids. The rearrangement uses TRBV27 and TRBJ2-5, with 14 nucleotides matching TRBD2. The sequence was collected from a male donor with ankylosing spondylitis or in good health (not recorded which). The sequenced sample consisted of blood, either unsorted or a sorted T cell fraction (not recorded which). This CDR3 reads CASSSFGTSGGKETQYF. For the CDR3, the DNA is TGTGCCAGCAGTTCATTCGGGACTAGCGGGGGCAAAGAGACCCAGTACTTC.